The text below deals with one T cell receptor beta chain. The data were taken from a study of blood T cell repertoires in COVID-19. Looking at the study overall: The origin of the acute and convalescent COVID-19 samples was the United States, Italy and Spain. Sample material is recorded as cDNA or gDNA derived from T cells, B-cell-depleted T cells, or PBMCs.

As processed by the authors: Estimated nucleated cell counts came from reference gene primer amplification. Clones were read by immunoSEQ multiplex PCR, and TCRdb kept only the in-frame ones, dropping some. V, J and clone size reflect that table, while D and trimming were determined from the DNA. Of under 150,000 clones in the sample, roughly 91% were seen once. J was trimmed by 3 bases and V by 4 bases; bases with no gene match: 2. The CDR3 has 13 residues. Germline loops: CDR1 SGHVS, CDR2 FNYEAQ. This TCR was recovered from a human donor in a cohort sampled during active COVID-19. V usage is TRBV7-6 and J usage is TRBJ2-7; TRBD1 matches 8 bases. The sample consisted of peripheral blood. CDR3 region: CASSSGGGYEQYF. CDR3 bases: TGTGCCAGCAGCTCAGGGGGCGGCTACGAGCAGTACTTC.